What follows are 20 T cell receptor beta chains derived from one specimen sequenced in a study of shared clonotypes between healthy human individuals. Only in-frame clones appear in the TCRdb table, and some are missing; sequencing was by immunoSEQ multiplex PCR. The profile shows around 2,000,000 clones, about 95% of them singletons. It was CD45RO-negative cells, positively selected for CCR7, that made up naive CD8 cells, with terminally differentiated effector memory CD45RA+ cells excluded. Sequencing was performed on naive CD8+ T cells sorted from blood. These receptors all stem from a man aged 18 to 29 in good health.

This clone was counted between two and nine times. The sample contains more than one DNA sequence encoding this CDR3. The chain combines TRBV5-6 with TRBJ2-7, with D hard to call. The CDR3 loop spans 13 amino acids. Per germline, CDR1 SGHDT and CDR2 YYEEEE. Trimming removed 0 bases at V and 1 base at J, with 5 bases between. CDR3 region: CASSLEGSYEQYF. CDR3 bases: TGTGCCAGCAGCTTGGAAGGGTCCTACGAGCAGTACTTC. The complete variable domain, with remaining parts taken from reference TRBV5-6 and TRBJ2-7, reads DAGVTQSPTHLIKTRGQQVTLRCSPKSGHDTVSWYQQALGQGPQFIFQYYEEEERQRGNFPDRFSGHQFPNYSSELNVNALLLGDSALYLCASSLEGSYEQYFGPGTRLTVT.

The chain has TRBV11-2 and TRBJ2-7; TRBD2 agrees at 7 bases. Germline V lookup: CDR1 SGHAT, CDR2 FQNNGV. The CDR3 totals 14 residues. V lost 5 bases to trimming and J lost 6 bases; unmatched junction nucleotides: 10. In DNA, the CDR3 is TGTGCCAGCAGCCCCCCTTGGGGGGGAGGCGAGCAGTACTTC. It yields the protein CASSPPWGGGEQYF.

The CDR3 protein is CASSPSMNTGELFF. The CDR3 nucleotides read TGTGCCAGCAGCCCCTCGATGAACACCGGGGAGCTGTTTTTT. The V gene is TRBV9, the J gene TRBJ2-2; D gene uncertain. The CDR3 extends over 14 amino acids. Trimming shortened V by 4 bases and J by 1 base, and 8 bases separated the two germline ends. CDR1 and CDR2 from the germline V gene are SGDLS and YYNGEE.

As to this clone: The sample carries other DNA sequences with the same CDR3. This chain joins TRBV4-1 and TRBJ2-7, with D perhaps matching TRBD1 (5 bases). This CDR3 comprises 13 residues. Germline V gene lookup returns CDR1 MGHRA and CDR2 YSYEKL. V was clipped by 4 bases and J by 3 bases, with 10 bases between them. CDR3 region: CASSLRTGYEQYF. The CDR3 DNA reads TGCGCCAGCAGCCTGAGAACAGGCTACGAGCAGTACTTC.

A word on this clone: This specimen includes other DNA sequences encoding the same CDR3. This chain joins TRBV4-1 and TRBJ2-1; the D is unclear. The germline V gene encodes CDR1 MGHRA and CDR2 YSYEKL. V lost 1 base, J lost 8 bases, and 6 bases lay in between. The CDR3 totals 12 residues. CDR3 region: CASSQVADEQFF. CDR3 DNA sequence: TGCGCCAGCAGCCAAGTGGCTGATGAGCAGTTCTTC.

V and J are TRBV2 and TRBJ2-1, with D perhaps TRBD1 or TRBD2 (5 bases each). CDR3 length equals 15 residues. Trimming pared 4 bases from V and 0 bases from J, leaving 10 bases between. Germline V gene sequence: CDR1 SNHLY, CDR2 FYNNEI. The CDR3 bases are TGTGCCAGCAGTGTCGGGGCTCGCTCCTACAATGAGCAGTTCTTC. Protein: CASSVGARSYNEQFF.

The chain carries TRBV7-8 and TRBJ2-2; tentatively, D is TRBD2 (5 bases). Per the germline V gene, CDR1 is SGHVS and CDR2 is FQNEAQ. The CDR3 totals 15 residues. The V end was cut by 0 bases, the J end by 3 bases, with 8 bases between. The CDR3 coding sequence is TGTGCCAGCAGCTTAGCGCCGGGGTACACCGGGGAGCTGTTTTTT. This codes for CASSLAPGYTGELFF.

J is TRBJ2-7 and V is TRBV5-1, with TRBD2 identical over 8 bases. In germline, CDR1 is SGHRS, CDR2 YFSETQ. This CDR3 spans 16 amino acids. Trimming cost V 0 bases and J 3 bases; bases outside gene matches: 8. The CDR3 spells CASSLEATSAFYEQYF. CDR3 bases: TGCGCCAGCAGCTTGGAAGCGACTAGCGCATTCTACGAGCAGTACTTC.

The chain couples TRBV10-2 to TRBJ2-7; possible D gene TRBD2, 6 bases. Trimming left V 5 bases short and J 3 bases short, with 11 bases between. The germline V gene encodes CDR1 WSHSY and CDR2 SAAADI. There are 13 residues in the CDR3. CDR3 DNA: TGCGCCAGCAGTACTGGCGGGGTCTACGAGCAGTACTTC. Amino acids: CASSTGGVYEQYF.

This chain joins TRBV7-2 and TRBJ2-3, with 8 nucleotides matching TRBD2. Trimming at V came to 5 bases and at J to 4 bases, leaving 11 bases not matched to a gene. Germline values: CDR1 SGHTA, CDR2 FQGNSA. The CDR3 covers 16 residues. The CDR3 DNA reads TGTGCCAGCAGCCCGGGGGGGGGCAATGGGTCAGATACGCAGTATTTT. This sequence encodes CASSPGGGNGSDTQYF.

The chain carries TRBV30 and TRBJ2-5, with 9 bases aligning to TRBD2. The length of the CDR3 is 14 residues. Germline V CDR1 and CDR2: GTSNPN, SVGIG (reference sequence). The junction had 10 bases not matched to a gene; V was cut back by 6 bases and J by 5 bases. Here the CDR3 reads CACALAGRWETQYF. Written as DNA, the CDR3 is TGTGCCTGTGCACTAGCGGGCCGGTGGGAGACCCAGTACTTC.

This chain links TRBV5-4 with TRBJ1-1; no firm D call. The CDR3 runs to 13 residues. The V and J ends lost 2 bases and 0 bases respectively, with 5 bases between them. Germline CDR1 and CDR2: SGHNT and YYREEE (reference sequence). The CDR3 DNA follows: TGTGCCAGCAGCTTCACAGTGAACACTGAAGCTTTCTTT. Protein: CASSFTVNTEAFF.

On this clone: Given a much more abundant clone one base away, this may be a read error. Here the CDR3 omits its conserved ending phenylalanine or tryptophan, so a read error is the likely source. The CDR3 coding sequence is TGTGCCTGGAGTCCCCCAGGCACCAACGTCCTGACTTTA. This sequence encodes CAWSPPGTNVLTL. This rearrangement joins TRBV30 to TRBJ2-6; D unclear. The CDR3 consists of 13 residues. Trimming cost V 2 bases and J 8 bases, with 10 bases left between them. Germline lookup yields CDR1 GTSNPN and CDR2 SVGIG (reference sequence).

This rearrangement joins TRBV4-1 to TRBJ1-5; TRBD1 matches at 10 bases. This CDR3 comprises 16 residues. Losses at the gene ends were 2 bases for V and 3 bases for J; bases not matched to a gene: 4. Germline V lookup: CDR1 MGHRA, CDR2 YSYEKL. This CDR3 is CASSQPGQGFNQPQHF. CDR3 in DNA: TGCGCCAGCAGCCAACCGGGACAGGGGTTCAATCAGCCCCAGCATTTT.

CDR3 DNA: TGCGCCAGCAGCTTGGAACACTTGGACCTCGATGAGCAGTTCTTC. Residues: CASSLEHLDLDEQFF. This chain links TRBV5-1 with TRBJ2-1; no clear D gene. The length of the CDR3 is 15 residues. From germline, CDR1 is SGHRS and CDR2 YFSETQ. The V end was cut by 0 bases, the J end by 8 bases, with 15 bases between.

Of note for this clone: This sample includes further DNA sequences coding for the same CDR3. J is TRBJ2-1 and V is TRBV5-6; the D is unclear. The germline gives CDR1 SGHDT, CDR2 YYEEEE. V lost 0 bases and J lost 5, with 3 bases in between. The CDR3 length is 12 residues. The CDR3 coding sequence is TGTGCCAGCAGCTTGGTCGACAATGAGCAGTTCTTC. This encodes CASSLVDNEQFF.

This chain uses TRBV4-1 with TRBJ1-2; D gene uncertain. Germline V gene data show CDR1 as MGHRA and CDR2 as YSYEKL. The CDR3 covers 17 residues. The V gene lost 0 bases and the J gene lost 4 bases, with 18 bases spanning the gap. DNA of the CDR3: TGCGCCAGCAGCCAAGACCGGCCGTCGGGGATTTCCTATGGCTACACCTTC. Protein: CASSQDRPSGISYGYTF.

Concerning this clone itself: Other DNA sequences in this specimen translate into the identical CDR3. The V gene is TRBV27, the J gene TRBJ2-7; 11 bases agree with TRBD1. Losses at the gene ends were 4 bases for V and 4 bases for J; bases not matched to a gene: 6. The CDR3 runs 15 residues. Germline assignment: CDR1 MNHEY and CDR2 SMNVEV (reference sequence). The CDR3 DNA reads TGTGCCAGCAGTTACGGGACAGGGGGTGGGTACGAGCAGTACTTC. This sequence encodes CASSYGTGGGYEQYF.

The V gene is TRBV28, the J gene TRBJ2-1; tentatively, D is TRBD2 (6 bases). Per germline, CDR1 MDHEN and CDR2 SYDVKM. The CDR3 consists of 18 residues. Trimming cost V 6 bases and J 1 base, with 22 bases left between them. CDR3 coding DNA: TGTGCCAGCAGCTTGGCCCCCCCCGGGACTGATTCCTACAATGAGCAGTTCTTC. Protein sequence: CASSLAPPGTDSYNEQFF.

The chain recombines TRBV4-1 with TRBJ2-7, with TRBD1 as a possible D gene (5 bases). The CDR3 has 13 residues. From germline, CDR1 is MGHRA and CDR2 YSYEKL. Trimming stripped 0 bases from V and 11 bases from J, with 14 bases between. Here the CDR3 DNA reads TGCGCCAGCAGCCAAGATCTACAGGCTCTAAAGTACTTC. The encoded protein is CASSQDLQALKYF.